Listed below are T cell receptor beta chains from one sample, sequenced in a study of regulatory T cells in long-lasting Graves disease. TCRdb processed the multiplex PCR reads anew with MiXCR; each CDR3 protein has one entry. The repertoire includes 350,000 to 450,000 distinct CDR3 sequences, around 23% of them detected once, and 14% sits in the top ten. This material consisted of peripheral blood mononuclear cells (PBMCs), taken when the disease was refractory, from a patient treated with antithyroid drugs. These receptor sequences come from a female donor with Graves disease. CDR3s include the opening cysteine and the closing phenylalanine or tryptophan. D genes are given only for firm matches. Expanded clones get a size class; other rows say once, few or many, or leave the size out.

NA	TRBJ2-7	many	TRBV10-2	TGCGCCAGCAGTGATATCGAAACTTACAGGAGCTCCTACGAGCAGTACTTC	CASSDIETYRSSYEQYF
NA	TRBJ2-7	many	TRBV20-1	TGCAGTGCTCCCCGGGACTACGAGCAGTACTTC	CSAPRDYEQYF
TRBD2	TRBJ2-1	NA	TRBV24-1	TGTGCCACCAGTAGGCGGGAGGTGAGCAATGAGCAGTTCTTC	CATSRREVSNEQFF
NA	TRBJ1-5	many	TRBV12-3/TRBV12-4	TGTGCCAGCAGTTTACAGAGCAATCAGCCCCAGCATTTT	CASSLQSNQPQHF
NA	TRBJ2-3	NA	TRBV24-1	TGTGCCACCAGGCTAGGAGATACGCAGTATTTT	CATRLGDTQYF
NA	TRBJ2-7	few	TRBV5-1	TGCGCCAGCAGCTTGGTCGGGCCACACCTCTCCTACGAGCAGTACTTC	CASSLVGPHLSYEQYF
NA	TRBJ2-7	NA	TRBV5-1	TGCGCCAGCAGAAGCTACGAGCAGTACTTC	CASRSYEQYF
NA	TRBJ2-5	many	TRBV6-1	TGTGCCGGATCCCGGGTCCGCAAAGAGACCCAGTACTTC	CAGSRVRKETQYF
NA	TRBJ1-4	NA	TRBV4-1	TGCGCCAGCAGCCAAGATAGAACCGGGAAACTGTTTTTT	CASSQDRTGKLFF
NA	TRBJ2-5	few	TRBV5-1	TGCGCCAGCACTGGTCCCAGCGCGGGTCTCCAAGAGACCCAGTACTTC	CASTGPSAGLQETQYF
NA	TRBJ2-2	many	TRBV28	TGTGCCAGCAGTTTATCCGCTAGGTGGTACACCGGGGAGCTGTTTTTT	CASSLSARWYTGELFF
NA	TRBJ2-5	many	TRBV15	TGTGCCACCAGCCCGGGCGGGCAGCCGGAGACCCAGTACTTC	CATSPGGQPETQYF
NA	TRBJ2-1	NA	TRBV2	TGTGCCAGCAGTGAATGGACAGCTCATGAGCAGTTCTTC	CASSEWTAHEQFF
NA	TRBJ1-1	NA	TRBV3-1	TGTGCCAGCAGCCAAGAGCCGGGGTCTGAAGCTTTCTTT	CASSQEPGSEAFF
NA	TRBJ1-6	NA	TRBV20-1	TGCAGTGCTGTCTTTCCGGGGACACCCCTCCACTTT	CSAVFPGTPLHF
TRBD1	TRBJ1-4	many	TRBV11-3	TGTGCCAGCAGGCGTCGACAGGGTTTGAAAAAACTGTTTTTT	CASRRRQGLKKLFF
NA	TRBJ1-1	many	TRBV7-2	TGTGCCAGCAGCGCTCTTAGATCTGGTAACACTGAAGCTTTCTTT	CASSALRSGNTEAFF
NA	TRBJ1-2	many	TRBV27	TGTGCCAGCAGTAAGACAGTTTCAACCAACTATGGCTACACCTTC	CASSKTVSTNYGYTF
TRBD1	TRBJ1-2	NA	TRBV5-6	TGTGCCAGCAGCTTCGGACAGGGATTTAACTATGGCTACACCTTC	CASSFGQGFNYGYTF
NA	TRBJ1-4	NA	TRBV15	TGTGCCACCAGCAGAGCCGGGTTTAATGAAAAACTGTTTTTT	CATSRAGFNEKLFF
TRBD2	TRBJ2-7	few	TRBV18	TGTGCCAGCTCACCCGGACTAGCGGCAGCCTACGAGCAGTACTTC	CASSPGLAAAYEQYF
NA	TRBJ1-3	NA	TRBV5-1	TGCGCCAGCAGCCCCACGGACCTCGGTGGAAACACCATATATTTT	CASSPTDLGGNTIYF